Listed here are 15 T cell receptor beta chains from one sample, sequenced in a study of cytomegalovirus exposure and HLA in healthy donors. Primers included in the PCR were 60 Vbeta and 13 Jbeta primers. The protocol was immunoSEQ multiplex PCR, while the TCRdb copy is restricted to in-frame clones and leaves out a portion. The sample lists around 150,000 clones; roughly 84% were seen once. Sequencing was performed on PBMCs. These receptors originate from a man aged 18 to 35 in good health and CMV-seropositive.

The chain couples TRBV5-1 to TRBJ2-1, with D tentatively TRBD2 (5 bases). Germline CDR1 SGHRS, CDR2 YFSETQ. This CDR3 region has 14 residues. Trimming left V 0 bases short and J 7 bases short, with 11 bases between. CDR3: CASSLAGVWNEQFF. DNA of the CDR3: TGCGCCAGCAGCTTGGCCGGGGTTTGGAATGAGCAGTTCTTC. Full variable domain (outside the CDR3, taken from reference TRBV5-1 and TRBJ2-1): KAGVTQTPRYLIKTRGQQVTLSCSPISGHRSVSWYQQTPGQGLQFLFEYFSETQRNKGNFPGRFSGRQFSNSRSEMNVSTLELGDSALYLCASSLAGVWNEQFFGPGTRLTVL.

V usage is TRBV7-8 and J usage is TRBJ2-7, with D tentatively TRBD1 (6 bases). This CDR3 comprises 14 residues. Germline V gene data show CDR1 as SGHVS and CDR2 as FQNEAQ. V lost 2 bases and J lost 4, with 12 bases in between. The CDR3 bases are TGTGCCAGCAGCTTAATACCAGGGGTGTACGAGCAGTACTTC. Protein sequence: CASSLIPGVYEQYF.

The CDR3 DNA is TGTGCCAGCAGCGTTAGCGGGGGGGCATTCACAGATACGCAGTATTTT. It is translated as CASSVSGGAFTDTQYF. This chain joins TRBV9 and TRBJ2-3, with 11 bases that match TRBD2. This CDR3 is built from 16 residues. V shed 2 bases and J 2 bases; nucleotides not matched to a gene: 4. The germline gives CDR1 SGDLS, CDR2 YYNGEE.

The chain links TRBV9 to TRBJ2-6; 9 positions match TRBD2. CDR1 and CDR2 from the germline V gene are SGDLS and YYNGEE. V lost 4 bases, J lost 0 bases, and 5 bases stayed unmatched. This CDR3 is built from 17 residues. The CDR3 DNA reads as TGTGCCAGCAGCCCAAGCGGGGGGTACTCTGGGGCCAACGTCCTGACTTTC. Protein sequence: CASSPSGGYSGANVLTF.

This chain joins TRBV18 and TRBJ1-6, with a possible D match to TRBD1 (5 bases). The CDR3 consists of 18 residues. Trimming shortened V by 0 bases and J by 5 bases, and 17 bases separated the two germline ends. In germline, CDR1 is KGHSH, CDR2 LQKENI. CDR3 in DNA: TGTGCCAGCTCACCACCGGGGGGTACAGACTTCAATAATTCACCCCTCCACTTT. It is translated as CASSPPGGTDFNNSPLHF.

The table lists this clone with a few counts. V and J are TRBV4-3 and TRBJ1-1; D gene unclear. Trimming pared 1 base from V and 1 base from J, leaving 10 bases between. This CDR3 is 15 amino acids long. Per the germline V gene, CDR1 is LGHNA and CDR2 is YSLEER. The CDR3 loop reads CASSQAGHPNTEAFF. The CDR3 region has the DNA TGCGCCAGCAGCCAAGCCGGTCACCCGAACACTGAAGCTTTCTTT.

V and J are TRBV5-1 and TRBJ1-1; tentatively, D is TRBD1 (6 bases). This CDR3 contains 15 residues. CDR1 and CDR2 (germline): SGHRS, YFSETQ. Trimming stripped 2 bases from V and 0 bases from J, with 11 bases between. The CDR3 region has the DNA TGCGCCAGCAGCTTTACCTCAGGGGTGAACACTGAAGCTTTCTTT. This gives the protein CASSFTSGVNTEAFF.

This clone appeared a single time. The chain combines TRBV6-1 with TRBJ1-5; 9 nucleotides line up with TRBD1. The CDR3 runs to 14 residues. Per the germline V gene, CDR1 is MNHNS and CDR2 is SASEGT. V lost 6 bases, J lost 4 bases, and 4 bases stayed unmatched. The CDR3 sequence is CASRKGQGNQPQHF. CDR3 nucleotide sequence: TGTGCCAGCAGGAAGGGACAGGGAAATCAGCCCCAGCATTTT.

The J gene is TRBJ2-1, the V gene TRBV11-3; TRBD1 matches at 10 bases. CDR1 and CDR2 from the germline V gene are SGHNT and YENEEA. After removal of 1 base from V and 10 bases from J, the junction contained 1 base not matched to a gene. CDR3 length equals 13 residues. For the CDR3, the DNA is TGTGCCAGCAGCTTAGGACAGGGGGCGGAGCAGTTCTTC. Protein product: CASSLGQGAEQFF.

The chain uses TRBV6-5 and TRBJ1-6; a possible D gene is TRBD1 (5 bases). This CDR3 has 14 amino acids. The V end was cut by 6 bases, the J end by 6 bases, with 12 bases between. The V gene's germline CDR1 is MNHEY and CDR2 SVGAGI. The CDR3 loop is CASSGHQLNSPLHF. CDR3 DNA sequence: TGTGCCAGCAGCGGACACCAGCTTAATTCACCCCTCCACTTT.

The chain combines TRBV6-6 with TRBJ2-1, with TRBD2 matching 11 bases. The ends lost 4 bases at V and 6 bases at J; junction bases unmatched: 8. Per germline, CDR1 MNHNY and CDR2 SVGAGI (reference sequence). CDR3 length: 16 residues. CDR3 bases: TGTGCCAGCAGTTGGCTGACTAGCGGGGTTAGCAATGAGCAGTTCTTC. Translation: CASSWLTSGVSNEQFF.

The chain couples TRBV7-6 to TRBJ2-5, with no clear D. V lost 0 bases to trimming and J lost 5 bases, with 7 bases between them. Germline V gene lookup returns CDR1 SGHVS and CDR2 FNYEAQ. The CDR3 has 13 amino acids. The CDR3 DNA follows: TGTGCCAGCAGCTTAGCGATGGAGGAGACCCAGTACTTC. Amino acid sequence: CASSLAMEETQYF.

This sequence joins TRBV19 and TRBJ2-5; no clear D gene. The J call may not be correct, given that the DNA end is closer to TRBJ2-7. Per the germline V gene, CDR1 is LNHDA and CDR2 is SQIVND (reference sequence). This CDR3 is 14 amino acids long. The CDR3 is CASSIYGRSYEQYF. The CDR3 nucleotides read TGTGCCAGTAGTATTTATGGGCGCTCCTACGAGCAGTACTTC.

This clone was seen only once. The CDR3 DNA reads TGTGCCAGCAGCACAGGGGATTACTATGGCTACACCTTC. Protein: CASSTGDYYGYTF. J is TRBJ1-2 and V is TRBV4-2, with 7 bases lining up with TRBD1. Unmatched junction bases numbered 3, after V lost 5 bases and J lost 3 bases. This CDR3 is built from 13 residues. The germline V gene encodes CDR1 LGHNA and CDR2 YNFKEQ.

The V and J genes are TRBV7-9 and TRBJ1-6; D gene ambiguous. V was pared by 0 bases and J by 8 bases, with 8 bases between. From germline, CDR1 is SEHNR and CDR2 FQNEAQ (reference sequence). The CDR3 is 14 amino acids. In DNA, the CDR3 is TGTGCCAGCAGCTTAGCCGACGAGGATTCACCCCTCCACTTT. This translates into CASSLADEDSPLHF. The variable domain in full, completed from reference TRBV7-9 and TRBJ1-6, reads DTGVSQNPRHKITKRGQNVTFRCDPISEHNRLYWYRQTLGQGPEFLTYFQNEAQLEKSRLLSDRFSAERPKGSFSTLEIQRTEQGDSAMYLCASSLADEDSPLHFGNGTRLTVT.